The 29 T cell receptor beta chains given below trace back to one sample, sequenced in a study of T cell responses to AZD1222 COVID-19 vaccine. Profiling relied on immunoSEQ multiplex PCR, and the TCRdb table lists in-frame clones only, not all of them. The sample has about 99,000 clones, roughly nine tenths seen once. Here the sequenced sample was peripheral blood, taken on day 0 of AZD1222 vaccination. The receptors here all came from an adult in good health.

The CDR3 region is CAISETPSNEQFF. Written as DNA, the CDR3 is TGTGCCATCAGTGAGACTCCCTCGAATGAGCAGTTCTTC. V gene TRBV10-3 combines with J gene TRBJ2-1; D is unclear. Germline V gene lookup returns CDR1 ENHRY and CDR2 SYGVKD. This CDR3 is built from 13 residues. V dropped 2 bases and J dropped 7 bases, with 9 bases sitting between them.

The chain has TRBV15 and TRBJ2-1; D unclear. The CDR3 is 15 amino acids. Per germline, CDR1 LNHNV and CDR2 YYDKDF (reference sequence). Trimming removed 0 bases at V and 4 bases at J, with 10 bases between. CDR3 residues: CATSRDLADYNEQFF. In DNA, the CDR3 is TGTGCCACCAGCAGAGATTTGGCGGATTACAATGAGCAGTTCTTC. The whole variable domain, filled in from reference TRBV15 and TRBJ2-1, reads DAMVIQNPRYQVTQFGKPVTLSCSQTLNHNVMYWYQQKSSQAPKLLFHYYDKDFNNEADTPDNFQSRRPNTSFCFLDIRSPGLGDTAMYLCATSRDLADYNEQFFGPGTRLTVL.

The CDR3 DNA is TGCGCCAGCAGCCAAGACCAGGGGGCGGAGCAGCCCCAGCATTTT. This sequence encodes CASSQDQGAEQPQHF. The V gene is TRBV4-3, the J gene TRBJ1-5, with 8 nucleotides matching TRBD1. Germline V CDR1 and CDR2: LGHNA, YSLEER. The J segment lost 7 bases and the V segment lost 0 bases, leaving 5 bases of the junction unmatched. This CDR3 spans 15 amino acids.

This clone was observed a few times. The rearrangement links TRBV19 to TRBJ1-2; no reliable D call. Germline loops: CDR1 LNHDA, CDR2 SQIVND (reference sequence). The V end was cut by 6 bases, the J end by 8 bases, with 19 bases between. This CDR3 spans 14 amino acids. The CDR3 here is CASSPIEGGSGYTF. For the CDR3, the DNA is TGTGCCAGTAGCCCTATCGAGGGAGGGAGCGGCTACACCTTC.

This rearrangement joins TRBV2 to TRBJ1-1, with D unresolved. The ends were cut back, 5 bases at V and 1 base at J, with 14 bases in the middle. Germline V lookup: CDR1 SNHLY, CDR2 FYNNEI. The CDR3 totals 15 residues. Here the CDR3 reads CASSSLLEANTEAFF. As DNA, the CDR3 is TGTGCCAGCAGTAGTCTGTTGGAGGCGAACACTGAAGCTTTCTTT. Variable domain in full (rest from reference TRBV2 and TRBJ1-1): EPEVTQTPSHQVTQMGQEVILRCVPISNHLYFYWYRQILGQKVEFLVSFYNNEISEKSEIFDDQFSVERPDGSNFTLKIRSTKLEDSAMYFCASSSLLEANTEAFFGQGTRLTVV.

The chain is built from TRBV6-6 and TRBJ2-3, with D tentatively TRBD2 (6 bases). Looked up from germline, CDR1 is MNHNY and CDR2 is SVGAGI (reference sequence). The CDR3 is made up of 17 amino acids. V was clipped by 5 bases and J by 3 bases, with 21 bases between them. In DNA, the CDR3 is TGTGCCAGCAGTCCCCCTGGTAAACGGGCGGGGACAGATACGCAGTATTTT. Translation gives CASSPPGKRAGTDTQYF.

This chain links TRBV21-1 with TRBJ1-1; the table's D call, TRBD1, has no DNA check behind it. TRBV21-1 is listed as a pseudogene. CDR3 length: 13 amino acids. The CDR3 region has the DNA TGTGCCAGCACCTCAGACAGGGTTACTGAAGCTTTCTTT. Protein sequence: CASTSDRVTEAFF.

This clone was recorded a few times. The chain employs TRBV6-4 and TRBJ1-6; D gene unclear. V shed 4 bases and J shed 8 bases, with 9 bases lying between them. The CDR3 runs to 13 residues. Germline-derived CDR1 and CDR2 are MRHNA and SNTAGT. The CDR3 loop reads CASSAAFDSPLHF. The CDR3 DNA reads TGTGCCAGCAGTGCGGCTTTTGATTCACCCCTCCACTTT.

The V gene is TRBV7-2, the J gene TRBJ1-5; TRBD1 matches 7 bases. Germline lookup yields CDR1 SGHTA and CDR2 FQGNSA. Trimming removed 5 bases from V and 6 bases from J; junction bases left unmatched: 10. This CDR3 contains 15 residues. The CDR3 here is CASSQIVSGGQPQHF. As DNA, the CDR3 is TGTGCCAGCAGCCAAATCGTGTCAGGGGGTCAGCCCCAGCATTTT.

This chain links TRBV5-1 with TRBJ2-2; D is unclear. Per the germline V gene, CDR1 is SGHRS and CDR2 is YFSETQ. This CDR3 comprises 15 residues. V was cut by 0 bases and J by 4 bases, with 10 bases left in between. The CDR3 is CASSLEVLGTGELFF. CDR3 coding DNA: TGCGCCAGCAGCTTGGAAGTATTGGGCACCGGGGAGCTGTTTTTT.

This clone is a singleton in its sample. A read error may produce the germline difference seen at one junction end. This chain connects TRBV5-1 to TRBJ2-2; 8 nucleotides match TRBD1. The CDR3 runs 14 residues. Germline CDR1 is SGHRS and CDR2 is YFSETQ. In DNA, the CDR3 is TGTGCCAGCAGCGGACAGGGAAATACCGGGGAGCTGTTTTTT. Translating gives CASSGQGNTGELFF.

V and J are TRBV6-5 and TRBJ1-1; perhaps TRBD1 as D (5 bases). Trimming removed 4 bases at V and 8 bases at J, with 14 bases between. This CDR3 spans 13 amino acids. Germline CDR1 and CDR2: MNHEY and SVGAGI. The CDR3 nucleotides are TGTGCCAGCAGTTTCTCGGGGCGCGGGGAAGCTTTCTTT. Its protein product is CASSFSGRGEAFF.

The chain uses TRBV2 and TRBJ2-5, with 7 bases that match TRBD1. Losses at the gene ends were 8 bases for V and 4 bases for J; bases not matched to a gene: 10. Germline V gene sequence: CDR1 SNHLY, CDR2 FYNNEI. The CDR3 is made up of 14 amino acids. This chain's CDR3 is CASSSTGWRETQYF. In nucleotides, the CDR3 is TGTGCCAGCTCATCGACAGGGTGGAGAGAGACCCAGTACTTC.

This clone was seen a few times. V gene TRBV19 combines with J gene TRBJ1-2; D is unresolved. The germline gives CDR1 LNHDA, CDR2 SQIVND (reference sequence). There are 11 residues in the CDR3. Trimming cost V 6 bases and J 7 bases, with 9 bases left between them. CDR3 nucleotides: TGTGCCAGTAGCCAAGGAGGTGGCTACACCTTC. It translates to CASSQGGGYTF. The entire variable domain, with the rest obtained from reference TRBV19 and TRBJ1-2, is as follows: DGGITQSPKYLFRKEGQNVTLSCEQNLNHDAMYWYRQDPGQGLRLIYYSQIVNDFQKGDIAEGYSVSREKKESFPLTVTSAQKNPTAFYLCASSQGGGYTFGSGTRLTVV.

This clone was observed a handful of times. V and J are TRBV4-3 and TRBJ2-1; TRBD2 matches 7 bases. The CDR3 extends over 20 amino acids. Per the germline V gene, CDR1 is LGHNA and CDR2 is YSLEER. Trimming removed 0 bases from V and 0 bases from J; junction bases left unmatched: 14. The CDR3 region is CASSQDRGSGGGLSYNEQFF. The CDR3 bases are TGCGCCAGCAGCCAAGATAGAGGATCAGGCGGGGGACTCTCCTACAATGAGCAGTTCTTC.

This chain links TRBV18 with TRBJ1-1; 8 bases are shared with TRBD1. CDR1 KGHSH and CDR2 LQKENI come from the germline V gene. The J segment lost 4 bases and the V segment lost 3 bases, leaving 1 base of the junction unmatched. The CDR3 is 13 amino acids. CDR3 nucleotide sequence: TGTGCCAGCTCACCTCAGGGGGCCACTGAAGCTTTCTTT. It yields the protein CASSPQGATEAFF.

The genes are TRBV7-3 and TRBJ1-1, with D hard to call. This CDR3 is built from 14 residues. CDR1 is SGHTA, CDR2 FQGTGA, per germline. V lost 6 bases and J 6 bases, leaving 17 bases between the germline ends. CDR3 nucleotides: TGTGCCAGCAGAAGTACAGCTGGAGTCGCTGAAGCTTTCTTT. It is translated as CASRSTAGVAEAFF. Full variable domain (outside the CDR3, taken from reference TRBV7-3 and TRBJ1-1): GAGVSQTPSNKVTEKGKYVELRCDPISGHTALYWYRQSLGQGPEFLIYFQGTGAADDSGLPNDRFFAVRPEGSVSTLKIQRTERGDSAVYLCASRSTAGVAEAFFGQGTRLTVV.

This clone was detected once. The chain joins TRBV7-2 to TRBJ1-2; D not certain. The CDR3 totals 13 residues. Looked up from germline, CDR1 is SGHTA and CDR2 is FQGNSA. Deletions cut 1 base from V and 0 bases from J, with 3 bases between. In DNA form, the CDR3 reads TGTGCCAGCAGCTTAGGGGCTAACTATGGCTACACCTTC. This gives the protein CASSLGANYGYTF.

The genes are TRBV19 and TRBJ1-4, with TRBD1 matching 7 bases. The germline V gene encodes CDR1 LNHDA and CDR2 SQIVND (reference sequence). V lost 5 bases to trimming and J lost 6 bases; unmatched junction nucleotides: 9. The CDR3 is made up of 15 amino acids. The CDR3 DNA sequence: TGTGCCAGTAGTCCAAGGACAGGTCTGGATGAAAAACTGTTTTTT. Its protein is CASSPRTGLDEKLFF.

This clone counts as medium-sized (0.01 to 0.1%). CDR3 DNA sequence: TGTGCCACCAGCAGAGGAGACAGGGAGGCCGGGGAGCTGTTTTTT. Translating it yields CATSRGDREAGELFF. The chain links TRBV15 to TRBJ2-2; possible D gene TRBD1, 7 bases. The CDR3 is made up of 15 amino acids. Deletions cut 1 base from V and 6 bases from J, with 12 bases between. Germline CDR1 and CDR2: LNHNV and YYDKDF (reference sequence).

This chain uses TRBV7-2 with TRBJ2-1, with no clear D. CDR3 length equals 12 residues. Germline lookup yields CDR1 SGHTA and CDR2 FQGNSA. The V end lost 5 bases, the J end lost 8 bases, and 10 bases lay between the germline ends. The DNA of the CDR3 is TGTGCCAGCAGCCCGCCGGGCTATGAGCAGTTCTTC. It translates to CASSPPGYEQFF. Full variable domain (missing parts from reference TRBV7-2 and TRBJ2-1): GAGVSQSPSNKVTEKGKDVELRCDPISGHTALYWYRQSLGQGLEFLIYFQGNSAPDKSGLPSDRFSAERTGGSVSTLTIQRTQQEDSAVYLCASSPPGYEQFFGPGTRLTVL.

The chain carries TRBV9 and TRBJ1-5, with D possibly being TRBD1 (6 bases). The CDR3 loop spans 14 amino acids. V was cut by 6 bases and J by 4 bases, with 14 bases left in between. Germline CDR1 is SGDLS and CDR2 is YYNGEE. CDR3 protein: CASNQGQENQPQHF. The CDR3 DNA reads TGTGCCAGCAACCAGGGGCAGGAGAATCAGCCCCAGCATTTT.

The V call is TRBV5-6, the J call TRBJ1-5; 7 bases align to TRBD1. The germline CDR1 and CDR2 sequences are SGHDT and YYEEEE. V lost 2 bases to trimming and J lost 1 base; unmatched junction nucleotides: 15. The CDR3 extends over 19 amino acids. This chain's CDR3 is CASSLRLSTGLASNQPQHF. CDR3 sequence (DNA): TGTGCCAGCAGCTTAAGACTCTCGACAGGGTTGGCGAGCAATCAGCCCCAGCATTTT.

V gene TRBV6-5 combines with J gene TRBJ2-2; 7 positions agree with TRBD1. Per germline, CDR1 MNHEY and CDR2 SVGAGI. The CDR3 sequence is 15 residues long. V shed 4 bases and J 4 bases; nucleotides not matched to a gene: 6. The CDR3 is CASSSDRVSTGELFF. As DNA, the CDR3 is TGTGCCAGCAGTTCCGACAGGGTGTCCACCGGGGAGCTGTTTTTT.

This chain connects TRBV18 to TRBJ1-3; no clear D gene. Germline-derived CDR1 and CDR2 are KGHSH and LQKENI. V was shortened by 1 base and J by 2 bases, with 15 bases between the two germline ends. CDR3 size: 17 residues. CDR3 residues: CASSPLEYRLPGNTIYF. For the CDR3, the DNA is TGTGCCAGCTCACCACTTGAGTATCGGTTACCTGGAAACACCATATATTTT.

This chain joins TRBV5-6 and TRBJ1-1, with D unclear. V was shortened by 0 bases and J by 5 bases, with 8 bases between the two germline ends. The CDR3 contains 13 residues. Looked up from germline, CDR1 is SGHDT and CDR2 is YYEEEE. In DNA, the CDR3 is TGTGCCAGCAGCTTGGTGGGGAGGACTGAAGCTTTCTTT. Its protein is CASSLVGRTEAFF.

This clone appeared a few times. This sequence joins TRBV19 and TRBJ1-5; 9 bases are shared with TRBD1. Trimming took 7 bases from V and 1 from J; bases not matched to a gene: 14. The CDR3 is 18 residues long. Germline V gives CDR1 LNHDA, CDR2 SQIVND (reference sequence). Written as DNA, the CDR3 is TGTGCCAGTACCCCGTCCCGGGACAGGGATTGGAGCAATCAGCCCCAGCATTTT. Protein sequence: CASTPSRDRDWSNQPQHF.

The gene calls are TRBV24-1 and TRBJ2-3; 7 positions match TRBD1. CDR3 length equals 14 residues. V shed 7 bases, J shed 1 base, and the junction held 4 bases outside the gene matches. Per germline, CDR1 KGHDR and CDR2 SFDVKD. The CDR3 spells CATRRQGGTDTQYF. For the CDR3, the DNA is TGTGCCACCAGGAGACAGGGTGGCACAGATACGCAGTATTTT.

The chain has TRBV6-2 or TRBV6-3 and TRBJ1-1, with no clear D. From germline, CDR1 is MNHEY and CDR2 SVGEGT. V was clipped by 4 bases and J by 1 base, with 10 bases between them. This CDR3 has 14 amino acids. The CDR3 coding sequence is TGTGCCAGCAGTTTAACAGCTTCGAACACTGAAGCTTTCTTT. It codes for CASSLTASNTEAFF.